The clone carrying this T cell receptor (beta chain) was observed a few times. This sample stems from a study of T-cell reconstitution after alpha-beta-depleted transplantation in children. This CDR3 has 16 residues. V was trimmed by 2 bases and J by 1 base, leaving 13 bases between them. TCRbeta library preparation incorporated unique molecular identifiers. MiXCR was run by TCRdb on the PCR reads, yielding one entry per CDR3 protein. This sample has some 840,000 distinct CDR3 sequences, with approximately 15% found just once. The sequence was collected from a male patient younger than 18 who had a stem cell transplant for acute lymphoblastic leukemia, so the T cells may come from the graft donor. This chain connects TRBV12-3 or TRBV12-4 to TRBJ2-3; D call uncertain. The sequencing here drew on PBMCs, mostly from graft donor cells, taken 360 days after TCRalphabeta/CD19-depleted stem cell transplant. In DNA form, the CDR3 reads TGTGCCAGCAGTTTAATGGTAGCTTCACGCACAGATACGCAGTATTTT. Translated: CASSLMVASRTDTQYF.